Listed here are 17 T cell receptor beta chains from one sample, sequenced in a study of shared clonotypes between healthy human individuals. TCRdb's copy holds only in-frame clones and misses some; the assay was immunoSEQ multiplex PCR. The sample consists of 300,000 to 400,000 clones, roughly 84% of them appearing once. Source material: memory CD8+ T cells sorted from blood. Noted subset: CD45RO+ cells pooled with CCR7-negative TemRA cells. The source of these receptors is a man aged 18 to 30 in good health.

The chain has TRBV27 and TRBJ2-7; D is perhaps TRBD1 (6 bases). The V gene's germline CDR1 is MNHEY and CDR2 SMNVEV (reference sequence). V was shortened by 3 bases and J by 6 bases, with 18 bases between the two germline ends. The CDR3 sequence is 15 residues long. DNA of the CDR3: TGTGCCAGCAGTTTCGACAGGAAGAGGTTACTCGAGCAGTACTTC. Translating it yields CASSFDRKRLLEQYF.

The CDR3 loop is CASSEGRNQPQHF. CDR3 coding DNA: TGTGCCAGCAGCGAGGGACGCAATCAGCCCCAGCATTTT. The gene calls are TRBV6-5 and TRBJ1-5; tentatively, D is TRBD1 (5 bases). This CDR3 contains 13 residues. Per the germline V gene, CDR1 is MNHEY and CDR2 is SVGAGI. The V end was cut by 6 bases, the J end by 2 bases, with 8 bases between.

The rearrangement uses TRBV7-2 and TRBJ1-1; D uncertain. The CDR3 contains 13 residues. Trimming stripped 1 base from V and 7 bases from J, with 10 bases between. Per the germline V gene, CDR1 is SGHTA and CDR2 is FQGNSA. The CDR3 loop is CASSLVSRIEAFF. For the CDR3, the DNA is TGTGCCAGCAGCTTAGTGTCCCGGATTGAAGCTTTCTTT.

CDR3 region: CASSLEVTLYGYTF. CDR3 nucleotides: TGTGCCAGCAGCTTAGAAGTGACCCTATATGGCTACACCTTC. V gene TRBV7-9 combines with J gene TRBJ1-2; no clear D gene. Trimming removed 1 base from V and 5 bases from J, with 11 bases in between. There are 14 residues in the CDR3. In germline, CDR1 is SEHNR, CDR2 FQNEAQ (reference sequence).

This clone came up once. This chain uses TRBV4-2 with TRBJ2-1; TRBD1 might be the D (6 bases). The V end lost 3 bases, the J end lost 7 bases, and 22 bases lay between the germline ends. CDR1 and CDR2 (germline): LGHNA, YNFKEQ. This CDR3 has 17 residues. The CDR3: CASSHYTGTKGGNEQFF. The DNA for the CDR3 is TGTGCCAGCAGCCATTACACCGGGACCAAAGGGGGAAATGAGCAGTTCTTC.

The chain carries TRBV6-1 and TRBJ2-1; 12 bases align to TRBD2. The CDR3 totals 15 residues. Trimming took 7 bases from V and 7 from J; bases not matched to a gene: 8. Germline V gene lookup returns CDR1 MNHNS and CDR2 SASEGT. The CDR3 loop reads CASTSTSGSVNEQFF. In DNA form, the CDR3 reads TGTGCCAGCACCTCGACTAGCGGGAGCGTGAATGAGCAGTTCTTC.

The chain carries TRBV4-1 and TRBJ2-7; TRBD1 matches at 7 bases. The CDR3 length is 14 residues. After removal of 4 bases from V and 2 bases from J, the junction contained 5 bases not matched to a gene. CDR1 and CDR2 (germline): MGHRA, YSYEKL. CDR3 in DNA: TGCGCCAGCAGCCCCACCCAGGGGGCCTACGAGCAGTACTTC. Residues: CASSPTQGAYEQYF.

The chain carries TRBV27 and TRBJ2-1; 8 bases align to TRBD1. Trimming removed 2 bases from V and 8 bases from J; junction bases left unmatched: 2. Per the germline V gene, CDR1 is MNHEY and CDR2 is SMNVEV (reference sequence). The CDR3 has 13 amino acids. DNA of the CDR3: TGTGCCAGCAGTTTAGGGACAGGATATGAGCAGTTCTTC. This encodes CASSLGTGYEQFF.

This sequence joins TRBV7-8 and TRBJ1-3; D is unresolved. Germline CDR1 is SGHVS and CDR2 is FQNEAQ. This CDR3 region has 17 residues. Trimming shortened V by 1 base and J by 0 bases, and 13 bases separated the two germline ends. The CDR3 protein is CASSLDSRSSSGNTIYF. The CDR3 DNA reads as TGTGCCAGCAGCTTAGATAGTAGGTCGAGCTCTGGAAACACCATATATTTT.

The chain recombines TRBV7-9 with TRBJ1-2; 7 positions agree with TRBD1. The CDR3 is made up of 14 amino acids. CDR1 and CDR2 from the germline V gene are SEHNR and FQNEAQ (reference sequence). V shed 1 base and J 8 bases; nucleotides not matched to a gene: 7. CDR3 sequence reads: CASSLGQGIEGYTF. CDR3 bases: TGTGCCAGCAGCTTAGGACAGGGAATAGAAGGCTACACCTTC.

The chain has TRBV27 and TRBJ2-5; maybe TRBD2 (6 bases). Trimming cost V 4 bases and J 4 bases, with 16 bases left between them. CDR3 size: 15 residues. Germline V gene sequence: CDR1 MNHEY, CDR2 SMNVEV (reference sequence). CDR3 bases: TGTGCCAGCAGTTCCTTAGTCGGGGGAAGAGAGACCCAGTACTTC. As protein: CASSSLVGGRETQYF.

The DNA for the CDR3 is TGTGCCATCAGTGAATTGGCGGAGTACAATGAGCAGTTCTTC. Its translation is CAISELAEYNEQFF. This chain links TRBV10-3 with TRBJ2-1, with unresolved D. The CDR3 contains 14 residues. The ends were cut back, 3 bases at V and 4 bases at J, with 10 bases in the middle. CDR1 is ENHRY, CDR2 SYGVKD, per germline.

The chain is built from TRBV7-8 and TRBJ2-3, with D possibly matching TRBD2 (5 bases). V lost 5 bases and J lost 6, with 18 bases in between. CDR1 and CDR2 (germline): SGHVS, FQNEAQ. The length of the CDR3 is 15 residues. The CDR3 nucleotides read TGTGCCAGCAGCCAAAATCGGGGTTCCGTGGATACGCAGTATTTT. This encodes CASSQNRGSVDTQYF.

The chain employs TRBV10-3 and TRBJ1-2; weak D call: TRBD1 (5 bases). The ends were cut back, 4 bases at V and 1 base at J, with 10 bases in the middle. Germline assignment: CDR1 ENHRY and CDR2 SYGVKD. The CDR3 loop spans 14 amino acids. The CDR3 DNA follows: TGTGCCATCAGTGCGCAGGGAGTTAACTATGGCTACACCTTC. Translation gives CAISAQGVNYGYTF.

CDR3 in amino acids: CASSQGTPVAKNIQYF. The CDR3 region has the DNA TGCGCCAGCAGCCAAGGGACACCTGTAGCCAAAAACATTCAGTACTTC. The J gene is TRBJ2-4, the V gene TRBV4-3, with D possibly TRBD1 on 5 matching bases. V dropped 1 base and J dropped 0 bases, with 10 bases sitting between them. This CDR3 is 16 amino acids long. The V gene's germline CDR1 is LGHNA and CDR2 YSLEER.

This chain joins TRBV9 and TRBJ2-7; weak D call: TRBD2 (5 bases). The ends were cut back, 3 bases at V and 2 bases at J, with 15 bases in the middle. Germline V gives CDR1 SGDLS, CDR2 YYNGEE. The CDR3 loop spans 15 amino acids. This CDR3 is CASSGPGSLPYEQYF. The CDR3 nucleotides are TGTGCCAGCAGCGGCCCGGGATCCCTTCCCTACGAGCAGTACTTC.

The rearrangement uses TRBV14 and TRBJ1-2; 9 positions match TRBD1. The CDR3 has 13 residues. Trimming at V came to 5 bases and at J to 7 bases, leaving 5 bases not matched to a gene. The germline gives CDR1 SGHDN, CDR2 FVKESK. The CDR3 is CASSSQGAGGYTF. The CDR3 DNA reads as TGTGCCAGCAGCTCACAGGGGGCTGGTGGCTACACCTTC. The full variable domain, with the rest looked up from reference TRBV14 and TRBJ1-2, is EAGVTQFPSHSVIEKGQTVTLRCDPISGHDNLYWYRRVMGKEIKFLLHFVKESKQDESGMPNNRFLAERTGGTYSTLKVQPAELEDSGVYFCASSSQGAGGYTFGSGTRLTVV.